One sample yielded the 18 T cell receptor beta chains listed below, sequenced in a study of T cells in narcolepsy. Method: immunoSEQ multiplex PCR; TCRdb's copy keeps in-frame clones and lacks some. The data show about 35,000 clones, with more than 75% seen just once and 2.3% held by the top ten. Sequenced input: memory (CD45RA-) CD4+ T cells from blood. All receptors derive from a human donor in good health.

This chain connects TRBV19 to TRBJ2-1; D gene ambiguous. V was cut by 7 bases and J by 6 bases, with 13 bases left in between. The CDR3 has 13 residues. Germline CDR1 and CDR2: LNHDA and SQIVND (reference sequence). In DNA form, the CDR3 reads TGTGCCAGTAACCCCGGAAGAGCCAATGAGCAGTTCTTC. It codes for CASNPGRANEQFF.

The chain has TRBV2 and TRBJ2-7; unclear D gene. Trimming took 8 bases from V and 3 from J, leaving 11 bases between them. In germline, CDR1 is SNHLY, CDR2 FYNNEI. The CDR3 is 12 residues long. This CDR3 is CASFTDFYEQYF. The CDR3 DNA reads TGTGCCAGCTTCACGGATTTCTACGAGCAGTACTTC. The entire variable domain, with the rest obtained from reference TRBV2 and TRBJ2-7, is as follows: EPEVTQTPSHQVTQMGQEVILRCVPISNHLYFYWYRQILGQKVEFLVSFYNNEISEKSEIFDDQFSVERPDGSNFTLKIRSTKLEDSAMYFCASFTDFYEQYFGPGTRLTVT.

V and J are TRBV11-1 and TRBJ2-2, with D possibly being TRBD2 (6 bases). This CDR3 is built from 16 residues. Trimming removed 5 bases from V and 0 bases from J, with 13 bases in between. Germline V CDR1 and CDR2: SGHAT, FQDESV (reference sequence). This chain's CDR3 is CASSLLALANTGELFF. CDR3 nucleotides: TGTGCCAGCAGCCTCCTAGCGCTCGCGAACACCGGGGAGCTGTTTTTT.

V gene TRBV18 combines with J gene TRBJ1-4; 7 positions agree with TRBD1. This CDR3 region has 14 residues. Looked up from germline, CDR1 is KGHSH and CDR2 is LQKENI. Trimming at V came to 6 bases and at J to 8 bases, leaving 9 bases not matched to a gene. CDR3 region: CASSLDRVEEKLFF. In DNA form, the CDR3 reads TGTGCCAGCTCGCTAGACAGGGTGGAGGAAAAACTGTTTTTT.

This sequence joins TRBV6-5 and TRBJ2-1; 9 bases match TRBD2. The germline CDR1 and CDR2 sequences are MNHEY and SVGAGI. CDR3 length: 15 residues. Germline trimming cut 8 bases from V and 6 bases from J; bases unmatched to any gene: 11. The CDR3 DNA reads as TGTGCCAGCTATACTAGGGGCGGGAGGGCCAATGAGCAGTTCTTC. This translates into CASYTRGGRANEQFF.

V usage is TRBV1 and J usage is TRBJ1-5; the D call of TRBD1 is as the table states it, not checked on the DNA. TRBV1 is noted as a pseudogene. This CDR3 is built from 18 residues. CDR3 coding DNA: TGCACCAGCAGCCAAGAAAGGACAGGCTGTAATAGCAATCAGCCCCAGCATTTT. This encodes CTSSQERTGCNSNQPQHF.

There are a few counts of this clone. The gene calls are TRBV5-8 and TRBJ1-5; D is ambiguous. Per the germline V gene, CDR1 is SGHTS and CDR2 is YDEGEE. This CDR3 spans 13 amino acids. The V end was cut by 4 bases, the J end by 4 bases, with 9 bases between. CDR3 coding DNA: TGTGCCAGCAGCAAGAGAGAGAATCAGCCCCAGCATTTT. Its protein is CASSKRENQPQHF.

The rearrangement joins TRBV2 to TRBJ1-2; 9 bases are shared with TRBD1. Trimming at V came to 6 bases and at J to 6 bases, leaving 2 bases not matched to a gene. Germline V gene data show CDR1 as SNHLY and CDR2 as FYNNEI. The CDR3 runs 12 residues. The CDR3 DNA is TGTGCCAGCAGACAGGGGGCGCATGGCTACACCTTC. It yields the protein CASRQGAHGYTF.

The rearrangement links TRBV7-9 to TRBJ2-3; 10 bases agree with TRBD2. The ends lost 1 base at V and 3 bases at J; junction bases unmatched: 4. CDR1 is SEHNR, CDR2 FQNEAQ, per germline (reference sequence). The CDR3 is 16 residues long. The CDR3 here is CASSLGLAGATDTQYF. The CDR3 nucleotides are TGTGCCAGCAGCTTAGGGCTAGCGGGAGCGACAGATACGCAGTATTTT.

This chain links TRBV27 with TRBJ2-1; D might be TRBD2 (5 bases). The germline gives CDR1 MNHEY, CDR2 SMNVEV (reference sequence). This CDR3 comprises 13 residues. The V end was cut by 3 bases, the J end by 7 bases, with 10 bases between. The CDR3 is CASSFPTRNEQFF. CDR3 bases: TGTGCCAGCAGTTTCCCTACTAGGAATGAGCAGTTCTTC.

This sequence joins TRBV30 and TRBJ2-6; 7 nucleotides line up with TRBD2. V lost 3 bases, J lost 4 bases, and 3 bases stayed unmatched. The CDR3 runs 14 residues. Germline V gives CDR1 GTSNPN, CDR2 SVGIG (reference sequence). The CDR3 loop reads CAWSGGYGANVLTF. The CDR3 DNA reads TGTGCCTGGAGCGGGGGGTACGGGGCCAACGTCCTGACTTTC. Full variable domain (outside the CDR3, taken from reference TRBV30 and TRBJ2-6): SQTIHQWPATLVQPVGSPLSLECTVEGTSNPNLYWYRQAAGRGLQLLFYSVGIGQISSEVPQNLSASRPQDRQFILSSKKLLLSDSGFYLCAWSGGYGANVLTFGAGSRLTVL.

The gene calls are TRBV27 and TRBJ2-3, with 10 bases identical to TRBD2. With 7 bases clipped from V and 3 bases from J, the junction kept 10 bases outside the gene matches. Germline V gene lookup returns CDR1 MNHEY and CDR2 SMNVEV (reference sequence). The CDR3 has 16 amino acids. CDR3 sequence reads: CASTPSSGSLTDTQYF. DNA of the CDR3: TGTGCCAGCACCCCCTCTAGCGGGAGTTTAACAGATACGCAGTATTTT.

This rearrangement joins TRBV19 to TRBJ2-7; D is uncertain. Germline CDR1 is LNHDA and CDR2 is SQIVND (reference sequence). This CDR3 spans 11 amino acids. Trimming left V 1 base short and J 4 bases short, with 2 bases between. The CDR3 region is CASSIGYEQYF. CDR3 DNA: TGTGCCAGTAGTATAGGATACGAGCAGTACTTC. The full variable domain, with the rest looked up from reference TRBV19 and TRBJ2-7, is DGGITQSPKYLFRKEGQNVTLSCEQNLNHDAMYWYRQDPGQGLRLIYYSQIVNDFQKGDIAEGYSVSREKKESFPLTVTSAQKNPTAFYLCASSIGYEQYFGPGTRLTVT.

The chain employs TRBV11-2 and TRBJ1-6; D is unclear. Germline V gene sequence: CDR1 SGHAT, CDR2 FQNNGV. The CDR3 spans 12 residues. V dropped 4 bases and J dropped 12 bases, with 10 bases sitting between them. CDR3 loop: CASSSRDGPLHF. In DNA form, the CDR3 reads TGTGCCAGCAGCTCTCGAGACGGACCCCTCCACTTT.

The chain is built from TRBV6-5 and TRBJ2-7; D not certain. The ends were cut back, 5 bases at V and 6 bases at J, with 8 bases in the middle. CDR1 is MNHEY and CDR2 is SVGAGI in the germline V gene. This CDR3 has 11 residues. The CDR3 region has the DNA TGTGCCAGCAGTCTCGCCGGCGAGCAGTACTTC. This codes for CASSLAGEQYF.

In the case of this clone: Germline is not matched at one junction end, which may reflect a read error. The V and J genes are TRBV15 and TRBJ1-2; D call uncertain. The CDR3 extends over 14 amino acids. Germline loops: CDR1 LNHNV, CDR2 YYDKDF (reference sequence). CDR3 nucleotides: TGTGCCGCCAGCAGTTGGACCGAAAACTATGGCTACACCTTC. It codes for CAASSWTENYGYTF. Drawing the rest from reference TRBV15 and TRBJ1-2, the complete variable domain is DAMVIQNPRYQVTQFGKPVTLSCSQTLNHNVMYWYQQKSSQAPKLLFHYYDKDFNNEADTPDNFQSRRPNTSFCFLDIRSPGLGDTAMYLCAASSWTENYGYTFGSGTRLTVV.

In DNA, the CDR3 is TGTGCCAGCAGTCCAGGACTAGCGGCACAAGAGACCCAGTACTTC. Protein product: CASSPGLAAQETQYF. This chain links TRBV6-4 with TRBJ2-5, with TRBD2 matching 10 bases. CDR3 length: 15 residues. The V gene's germline CDR1 is MRHNA and CDR2 SNTAGT. Trimming cost V 5 bases and J 2 bases; bases outside gene matches: 5.

The rearrangement links TRBV11-1 to TRBJ1-1; no definite D call. Trimming removed 5 bases at V and 5 bases at J, with 15 bases between. The CDR3 is 14 residues long. Germline lookup yields CDR1 SGHAT and CDR2 FQDESV (reference sequence). The CDR3 here is CASSPRRRGTEAFF. Written as DNA, the CDR3 is TGTGCCAGCAGCCCACGACGGCGGGGAACTGAAGCTTTCTTT.